This is a list of T cell receptor beta chains from one sample in a study of blood T cell repertoires in COVID-19. Measured with immunoSEQ multiplex PCR; TCRdb has only the in-frame clones, and not every one. The table lists around 250,000 clones, approximately 90% of them singletons. Sequenced material: peripheral blood. These receptors were taken from a man between 18 and 35 years old with active or convalescent COVID-19. The CDR3 runs from the conserved cysteine through the conserved F or W. D genes are given only for firm matches. A row's size may be missing; if present it is once, few, many or a size class.

d_call	v_call	j_call	clone_size	cdr3_aa	cdr3_nt
.	TRBV7-9	TRBJ2-3	.	CASLVNTDTQYF	TGTGCCAGCCTAGTAAACACAGATACGCAGTATTTT
TRBD1	TRBV15	TRBJ2-3	.	CATSDRVADTQYF	TGTGCCACCAGCGACAGGGTAGCGGATACGCAGTATTTT
.	TRBV30	TRBJ2-2	.	CAWRGGGVRTGELFF	TGTGCCTGGAGGGGAGGAGGGGTTCGGACCGGGGAGCTGTTTTTT
.	TRBV7-2	TRBJ2-2	.	CASSRTGTGELFF	TGTGCCAGCAGCCGAACGGGGACCGGGGAGCTGTTTTTT
TRBD2	TRBV14	TRBJ2-1	.	CASSLTTSANNEQFF	TGTGCCAGCAGCCTGACGACTAGCGCGAACAATGAGCAGTTCTTC
TRBD1	TRBV5-1	TRBJ2-2	.	CASSWEGQGAIFNTGELFF	TGCGCCAGCAGCTGGGAGGGACAGGGGGCTATCTTCAACACCGGGGAGCTGTTTTTT
.	TRBV7-6	TRBJ2-7	.	CASSLISGMDYEQYF	TGTGCCAGCAGTCTGATTTCGGGGATGGACTACGAGCAGTACTTC
.	TRBV5-1	TRBJ2-3	.	CASSLVRPGTDTQYF	TGCGCCAGCAGCTTGGTGCGTCCGGGCACAGATACGCAGTATTTT
TRBD2	TRBV7-9	TRBJ2-1	.	CASSPKIAGVYNEQFF	TGTGCCAGCAGCCCCAAAATAGCGGGAGTCTACAATGAGCAGTTCTTC
TRBD1	TRBV7-9	TRBJ1-4	.	CASSHPGEGGEKLFF	TGTGCCAGCAGCCACCCGGGAGAAGGGGGCGAAAAACTGTTTTTT
.	TRBV4-2	TRBJ1-1	.	CASSQDQGGNTEAFF	TGTGCCAGCAGCCAAGATCAAGGCGGCAACACTGAAGCTTTCTTT
.	TRBV5-1	TRBJ1-3	.	CASSPAGLGSGNTIYF	TGCGCCAGCAGCCCCGCGGGCTTAGGCTCTGGAAACACCATATATTTT
TRBD1	TRBV7-9	TRBJ2-2	.	CASSWDRADTGELFF	TGTGCCAGCAGCTGGGACAGGGCGGACACCGGGGAGCTGTTTTTT
.	TRBV10-2	TRBJ1-5	.	CASSEPGPQHF	TGCGCCAGCAGTGAGCCCGGGCCCCAGCATTTT
.	TRBV5-1	TRBJ2-6	.	CASSLDRSGANVLTF	TGCGCCAGCAGCTTGGACAGATCTGGGGCCAACGTCCTGACTTTC
.	TRBV7-2	TRBJ1-5	.	CASSLEGGAGYYEPQHF	TGTGCCAGCAGCCTAGAGGGTGGGGCAGGATACTATGAGCCCCAGCATTTT
TRBD1	TRBV6-1	TRBJ2-7	.	CASSEAKTGALF	TGTGCCAGCAGTGAAGCAAAGACAGGGGCCCTCTTC
TRBD1	TRBV6-5	TRBJ1-2	.	CASSYGTGTGDYGYTF	TGTGCCAGCAGTTACGGTACCGGGACAGGCGACTATGGCTACACCTTC
.	TRBV15	TRBJ2-3	.	CATSAGREGVDTQYF	TGTGCCACCAGCGCGGGGAGGGAGGGGGTAGATACGCAGTATTTT
.	TRBV6-1	TRBJ1-6	.	CASSDVDSPLHF	TGTGCCAGCAGTGACGTTGATTCACCCCTCCACTTT
TRBD2	TRBV11-3	TRBJ2-2	.	CASSPTSGKAGEELFF	TGTGCCAGCAGCCCTACTAGCGGGAAGGCCGGGGAGGAGCTGTTTTTT
.	TRBV7-9	TRBJ1-6	.	CASSLGGPNSPLHF	TGTGCCAGCAGCTTAGGGGGGCCCAATTCACCCCTCCACTTT
.	TRBV10-3	TRBJ2-7	.	CAIKGLSGSNEQYF	TGTGCCATCAAAGGACTTTCGGGGTCTAACGAGCAGTACTTC
.	TRBV24-1	TRBJ2-1	.	CATRGGPGSVQFF	TGTGCCACCAGGGGGGGGCCGGGATCGGTGCAGTTCTTC
.	TRBV2	TRBJ2-7	.	CASSAQVSYEQYF	TGTGCCAGCAGTGCACAGGTATCCTACGAGCAGTACTTC
TRBD2	TRBV5-4	TRBJ2-2	.	CASSQRGFTGELFF	TGTGCCAGCAGCCAGCGGGGGTTCACCGGGGAGCTGTTTTTT
TRBD2	TRBV3-1/TRBV3-2	TRBJ2-7	.	CASSQISGSGTSDYEQYF	TGTGCCAGCAGCCAAATCTCGGGGTCCGGGACTAGCGACTACGAGCAGTACTTC
TRBD2	TRBV6-5	TRBJ2-5	.	CAVRVAGVGRETQYF	TGTGCGGTAAGGGTAGCGGGGGTCGGAAGAGAGACCCAGTACTTC
TRBD1	TRBV15	TRBJ1-5	.	CATSRPTGGGQPQHF	TGTGCCACCAGCCGACCGACAGGGGGCGGGCAGCCCCAGCATTTT
.	TRBV5-6	TRBJ2-7	.	CASSLPGRSSYEQYF	TGTGCCAGCAGCTTGCCCGGAAGGAGCTCCTACGAGCAGTACTTC
TRBD1	TRBV4-1	TRBJ1-4	.	CASSQAPDRITMGEKLFF	TGCGCCAGCAGCCAAGCCCCGGACAGGATAACAATGGGTGAAAAACTGTTTTTT
.	TRBV24-1	TRBJ1-1	.	CATSGAENTEAFF	TGTGCCACCAGTGGCGCGGAGAACACTGAAGCTTTCTTT
.	TRBV4-1	TRBJ2-1	.	CASSDSNNEQFF	TGCGCCAGCTCGGACAGTAACAATGAGCAGTTCTTC
.	TRBV24-1	TRBJ2-1	.	CATSDFYGGEFF	TGTGCCACCAGTGATTTCTACGGAGGGGAGTTCTTC
TRBD1	TRBV27	TRBJ1-2	.	CASRSPGQVYGYTF	TGTGCCAGCAGGTCTCCGGGACAGGTGTATGGCTACACCTTC
TRBD1	TRBV7-9	TRBJ2-7	.	CASSYRDRVYEQYF	TGTGCCAGCAGCTACCGGGACAGGGTGTACGAGCAGTACTTC
.	TRBV3-1/TRBV3-2	TRBJ2-1	.	CASSQGPWDEQFF	TGTGCCAGCAGCCAGGGGCCGTGGGATGAGCAGTTCTTC
.	TRBV5-6	TRBJ2-2	.	CASSFLAGTGELFF	TGTGCCAGCAGCTTCCTTGCGGGGACCGGGGAGCTGTTTTTT
TRBD2	TRBV6-2/TRBV6-3	TRBJ2-7	.	CASSYSSGGHEQYF	TGTGCCAGCAGTTATTCCTCGGGGGGGCACGAGCAGTACTTC
.	TRBV3-1/TRBV3-2	TRBJ2-1	.	CASSRGSRGDEQFF	TGTGCCAGCTCCCGGGGGTCTCGCGGGGATGAGCAGTTCTTC
TRBD2	TRBV12-3/TRBV12-4	TRBJ2-5	.	CASGTSGQETQYF	TGTGCCAGTGGGACTAGCGGCCAAGAGACCCAGTACTTC
.	TRBV6-5	TRBJ2-7	.	CASSYSTTPLTYEQYF	TGTGCCAGCAGTTACTCAACTACACCGTTAACCTACGAGCAGTACTTC
TRBD1	TRBV19	TRBJ1-6	.	CASNTGGNSPLHF	TGTGCCAGCAATACAGGGGGAAACTCACCCCTCCACTTT
.	TRBV5-6	TRBJ2-5	.	CASSLGVRGSHQETQYF	TGTGCCAGCAGCTTGGGGGTCCGGGGGTCTCACCAAGAGACCCAGTACTTC
TRBD1	TRBV5-4	TRBJ2-7	.	CASSFYGTGTDSYEQYF	TGTGCCAGCAGCTTTTATGGAACCGGGACAGACTCCTACGAGCAGTACTTC
.	TRBV7-9	TRBJ1-4	.	CASSLGQTNEKLFF	TGTGCCAGCAGCTTGGGGCAAACTAATGAAAAACTGTTTTTT
.	TRBV5-3	TRBJ2-3	.	CARIYPPDTQYF	TGTGCCAGAATATATCCCCCAGATACGCAGTATTTT
.	TRBV7-2	TRBJ1-1	once	CASSRGAWNTEAFF	TGTGCCAGCAGCCGGGGGGCCTGGAACACTGAAGCTTTCTTT
TRBD1	TRBV5-1	TRBJ2-1	.	CASSLAGGGTGQFF	TGCGCCAGCAGCTTGGCCGGCGGTGGGACAGGACAGTTCTTC
.	TRBV2	TRBJ2-5	.	CASSDNQETQYF	TGTGCCAGCAGTGACAACCAAGAGACCCAGTACTTC
.	TRBV4-1	TRBJ1-1	.	CASSPRVGENTEAFF	TGCGCCAGCAGCCCCAGGGTTGGAGAAAACACTGAAGCTTTCTTT
.	TRBV29-1	TRBJ1-2	.	CSVPTGATNYGYTF	TGCAGCGTTCCGACAGGAGCTACTAACTATGGCTACACCTTC
TRBD1	TRBV4-1	TRBJ1-4	.	CASSQQGALATNEKLFF	TGCGCCAGCAGCCAGCAGGGGGCCCTTGCAACTAATGAAAAACTGTTTTTT
.	TRBV3-1/TRBV3-2	TRBJ1-5	once	CASSQGSGVQPQHF	TGTGCCAGCAGCCAAGGTTCCGGGGTTCAGCCCCAGCATTTT
.	TRBV15	TRBJ1-5	once	CATSPREVNNQPQHF	TGTGCCACCAGCCCGAGGGAGGTTAACAATCAGCCCCAGCATTTT
.	TRBV3-1/TRBV3-2	TRBJ2-7	.	CASSQEKGAPYEQYF	TGTGCCAGCAGCCAAGAGAAAGGGGCCCCCTACGAGCAGTACTTC
TRBD1	TRBV5-6	TRBJ1-3	.	CASSLGTGMSGNTIYF	TGTGCCAGCAGCCTCGGGACAGGCATGTCTGGAAACACCATATATTTT